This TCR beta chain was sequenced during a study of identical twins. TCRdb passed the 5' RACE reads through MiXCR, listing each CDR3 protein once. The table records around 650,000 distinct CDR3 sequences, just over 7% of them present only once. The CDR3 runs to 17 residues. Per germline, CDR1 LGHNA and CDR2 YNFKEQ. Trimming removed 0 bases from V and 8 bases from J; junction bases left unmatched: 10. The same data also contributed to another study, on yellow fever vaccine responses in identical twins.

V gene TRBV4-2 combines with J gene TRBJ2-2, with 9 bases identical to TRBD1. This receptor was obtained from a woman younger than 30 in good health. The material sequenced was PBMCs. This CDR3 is CASSQDWDRAFKGELFF. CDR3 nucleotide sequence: TGTGCCAGCAGCCAAGATTGGGACAGGGCGTTTAAGGGGGAGCTGTTTTTT.